A single sample gave rise to the 27 T cell receptor beta chains below, sequenced in a study of T cell responses to AZD1222 COVID-19 vaccine. Only in-frame clones appear in the TCRdb table, and some are missing; sequencing was by immunoSEQ multiplex PCR. The sample consists of approximately 140,000 clones, 92% of them appearing once. The sequencing here drew on peripheral blood, taken 28 days after the second AZD1222 dose. These receptor sequences come from an adult who received the AZD1222 COVID-19 vaccine.

The chain joins TRBV27 to TRBJ1-6; TRBD1 matches at 8 bases. The CDR3 length is 14 residues. V lost 5 bases, J lost 6 bases, and 3 bases stayed unmatched. Germline V gene data show CDR1 as MNHEY and CDR2 as SMNVEV (reference sequence). In nucleotides, the CDR3 is TGTGCCAGCAGTGAGACAGGGGTTAATTCACCCCTCCACTTT. Encoded protein: CASSETGVNSPLHF.

This chain links TRBV10-3 with TRBJ2-3; TRBD2 aligns across 13 bases. Per germline, CDR1 ENHRY and CDR2 SYGVKD. The CDR3 has 18 residues. Trimming cost V 6 bases and J 1 base; bases outside gene matches: 10. The CDR3 loop is CAIRDTSGRAAGTDTQYF. CDR3 in DNA: TGTGCCATCAGAGACACTAGCGGGAGGGCCGCGGGCACAGATACGCAGTATTTT.

This sequence joins TRBV18 and TRBJ1-2; 7 bases are a match to TRBD1. Trimming cost V 5 bases and J 5 bases; bases outside gene matches: 8. Germline V gene lookup returns CDR1 KGHSH and CDR2 LQKENI. CDR3 size: 14 residues. CDR3 coding DNA: TGTGCCAGCTCAGCGTACGACAGGGATTATGGCTACACCTTC. Translation: CASSAYDRDYGYTF.

The J gene is TRBJ2-7, the V gene TRBV6-1; 16 nucleotides agree with TRBD2. Germline values: CDR1 MNHNS, CDR2 SASEGT. CDR3 length equals 16 residues. Germline trimming cut 2 bases from V and 9 bases from J; bases unmatched to any gene: 7. Written as DNA, the CDR3 is TGTGCCAGCAGTGAAACTCCGGGACTAGCGGGAGGGCGGCAGTACTTC. Translated, it gives CASSETPGLAGGRQYF.

The V gene is TRBV7-2, the J gene TRBJ2-3; no reliable D call. The V gene lost 2 bases and the J gene lost 0 bases, with 9 bases spanning the gap. The germline CDR1 and CDR2 sequences are SGHTA and FQGNSA. CDR3 size: 15 residues. The CDR3 protein is CASSLLSSSTDTQYF. The CDR3 DNA reads TGTGCCAGCAGCTTACTATCCTCTAGCACAGATACGCAGTATTTT. The full variable domain, in which reference TRBV7-2 and TRBJ2-3 provide the parts outside the CDR3, is GAGVSQSPSNKVTEKGKDVELRCDPISGHTALYWYRQSLGQGLEFLIYFQGNSAPDKSGLPSDRFSAERTGGSVSTLTIQRTQQEDSAVYLCASSLLSSSTDTQYFGPGTRLTVL.

This chain links TRBV5-1 with TRBJ1-2, with D possibly TRBD1 on 5 matching bases. Germline loops: CDR1 SGHRS, CDR2 YFSETQ. V shed 3 bases and J shed 8 bases, with 17 bases lying between them. CDR3 length equals 14 residues. CDR3 DNA: TGCGCCAGCAGCTACAAAGGGGAATCGGAAGGCTACACCTTC. The encoded protein is CASSYKGESEGYTF.

V usage is TRBV5-1 and J usage is TRBJ2-7; the match to TRBD2 covers 9 bases. The CDR3 consists of 15 residues. Trimming removed 4 bases from V and 6 bases from J; junction bases left unmatched: 11. Germline V gives CDR1 SGHRS, CDR2 YFSETQ. CDR3 amino acids: CASSNHFSGSIEQYF. The CDR3 DNA reads TGCGCCAGCAGCAACCACTTTAGCGGGAGTATCGAGCAGTACTTC.

The J gene is TRBJ2-5, the V gene TRBV6-2 or TRBV6-3; 7 nucleotides align to TRBD1. There are 14 residues in the CDR3. V lost 0 bases and J lost 2; bases outside the gene matches: 0. Looked up from germline, CDR1 is MNHEY and CDR2 is SVGEGT. CDR3: CASSYSTGQETQYF. The CDR3 nucleotides read TGTGCCAGCAGTTACTCGACAGGGCAAGAGACCCAGTACTTC.

This chain links TRBV7-2 with TRBJ1-3; D possibly corresponds to TRBD1 (5 bases). The ends were cut back, 1 base at V and 0 bases at J, with 10 bases in the middle. CDR3 length: 16 residues. The germline gives CDR1 SGHTA, CDR2 FQGNSA. The chain's CDR3 is CASSLGGGNSGNTIYF. The DNA of the CDR3 is TGTGCCAGCAGCTTAGGGGGGGGGAACTCTGGAAACACCATATATTTT. Variable domain in full (rest from reference TRBV7-2 and TRBJ1-3): GAGVSQSPSNKVTEKGKDVELRCDPISGHTALYWYRQSLGQGLEFLIYFQGNSAPDKSGLPSDRFSAERTGGSVSTLTIQRTQQEDSAVYLCASSLGGGNSGNTIYFGEGSWLTVV.

The genes are TRBV6-2 or TRBV6-3 and TRBJ2-5; 8 bases fit TRBD1. V gave up 2 bases and J gave up 1 base; unmatched junction bases: 6. CDR1 is MNHEY, CDR2 SVGEGT, per germline. This CDR3 is 16 amino acids long. The chain's CDR3 is CASSYPGGSAQETQYF. The CDR3 DNA reads TGTGCCAGCAGTTACCCAGGGGGCTCTGCCCAAGAGACCCAGTACTTC.

The chain has TRBV2 and TRBJ2-7, with D possibly being TRBD2 (5 bases). V was shortened by 6 bases and J by 2 bases, with 23 bases between the two germline ends. The CDR3 extends over 17 amino acids. The germline CDR1 and CDR2 sequences are SNHLY and FYNNEI. This CDR3 is CASSPNQLPAGAYEQYF. For the CDR3, the DNA is TGTGCCAGCAGCCCTAATCAGTTACCTGCCGGGGCCTACGAGCAGTACTTC.

The count of this clone is one. Written as DNA, the CDR3 is TGTGCCAGCAGGAAACGGGACAATTTACGCGAAAAACTGTTTTTT. Its translation is CASRKRDNLREKLFF. The chain has TRBV7-2 and TRBJ1-4; D possibly corresponds to TRBD1 (6 bases). Germline assignment: CDR1 SGHTA and CDR2 FQGNSA. This CDR3 region has 15 residues. V was clipped by 6 bases and J by 8 bases, with 19 bases between them.

The chain employs TRBV27 and TRBJ2-2; 8 positions match TRBD2. CDR1 is MNHEY, CDR2 SMNVEV, per germline (reference sequence). Losses at the gene ends were 1 base for V and 4 bases for J; bases not matched to a gene: 14. This CDR3 region has 19 residues. The CDR3 reads CASSLWNRGGRTGTGELFF. The CDR3, as DNA: TGTGCCAGCAGTTTATGGAACCGGGGCGGGAGGACGGGCACCGGGGAGCTGTTTTTT.

This clone was seen only a few times. The genes are TRBV6-5 and TRBJ1-2; 7 nucleotides line up with TRBD1. Germline lookup yields CDR1 MNHEY and CDR2 SVGAGI. The CDR3 sequence is 15 residues long. With V trimmed by 6 bases and J by 8 bases, 15 bases remained unmatched. The CDR3 nucleotides are TGTGCCAGCAGCACTCCCGGGACAGCGCCCGGGGGCTACACCTTC. Protein sequence: CASSTPGTAPGGYTF.

The chain links TRBV10-3 to TRBJ1-5; weak D call: TRBD1 (5 bases). Trimming removed 4 bases at V and 7 bases at J, with 11 bases between. CDR1 is ENHRY and CDR2 is SYGVKD in the germline V gene. This CDR3 comprises 13 residues. The CDR3 nucleotides read TGTGCCATCAGTGGGTCTGGGGGACAGCCCCAGCATTTT. It translates to CAISGSGGQPQHF.

This clone was recorded once. The chain couples TRBV27 to TRBJ1-4; the match to TRBD1 covers 8 bases. This CDR3 comprises 15 residues. J lost 7 bases, V lost 0 bases, and 4 bases had no gene match. The V gene's germline CDR1 is MNHEY and CDR2 SMNVEV (reference sequence). This CDR3 is CASSLSTGGGEKLFF. The CDR3 DNA follows: TGTGCCAGCAGTTTATCAACAGGGGGAGGTGAAAAACTGTTTTTT.

V gene TRBV18 combines with J gene TRBJ2-7, with D perhaps matching TRBD2 (5 bases). Trimming left V 6 bases short and J 6 bases short, with 12 bases between. CDR1 and CDR2 from the germline V gene are KGHSH and LQKENI. CDR3 length: 12 amino acids. CDR3 coding DNA: TGTGCCAGCTCCCCTGGGAGCGGCGAGCAGTACTTC. Protein sequence: CASSPGSGEQYF.

This chain uses TRBV7-8 with TRBJ2-7; 9 bases agree with TRBD1. J lost 0 bases, V lost 5 bases, and 5 bases had no gene match. From germline, CDR1 is SGHVS and CDR2 FQNEAQ. The CDR3 length is 15 residues. This CDR3 is CASSPGTGSSYEQYF. For the CDR3, the DNA is TGTGCCAGCAGCCCCGGGACAGGGTCCTCCTACGAGCAGTACTTC. Supplemented by reference TRBV7-8 and TRBJ2-7, the full variable domain reads GAGVSQSPRYKVAKRGQDVALRCDPISGHVSLFWYQQALGQGPEFLTYFQNEAQLDKSGLPSDRFFAERPEGSVSTLKIQRTQQEDSAVYLCASSPGTGSSYEQYFGPGTRLTVT.

The rearrangement links TRBV2 to TRBJ2-1; 9 bases agree with TRBD2. The J segment lost 6 bases and the V segment lost 8 bases, leaving 11 bases of the junction unmatched. Germline V gene lookup returns CDR1 SNHLY and CDR2 FYNNEI. This CDR3 is built from 15 residues. The CDR3 DNA reads as TGTGCCAGCGAGGGGGGGACTAGCCCCGCCAATGAGCAGTTCTTC. Protein product: CASEGGTSPANEQFF.

The chain employs TRBV15 and TRBJ2-1; 8 bases are a match to TRBD2. This CDR3 has 17 residues. V lost 4 bases, J lost 8 bases, and 16 bases stayed unmatched. Germline V gives CDR1 LNHNV, CDR2 YYDKDF (reference sequence). DNA for the CDR3: TGTGCCACCAGCATTCTTAGGGCTAGCGGGCTCGGGGATGAGCAGTTCTTC. It translates to CATSILRASGLGDEQFF. The variable domain in full, with the rest retrieved from reference TRBV15 and TRBJ2-1, is DAMVIQNPRYQVTQFGKPVTLSCSQTLNHNVMYWYQQKSSQAPKLLFHYYDKDFNNEADTPDNFQSRRPNTSFCFLDIRSPGLGDTAMYLCATSILRASGLGDEQFFGPGTRLTVL.

This clone was recorded a few times. This chain connects TRBV29-1 to TRBJ2-3, with D perhaps assigned TRBD1 or TRBD2 (5 bases each). Looked up from germline, CDR1 is SQVTM and CDR2 is ANQGSEA. The CDR3 sequence is 14 residues long. V was trimmed by 2 bases and J by 8 bases, leaving 17 bases between them. CDR3 bases: TGCAGCGTTGAAATACAGGCCCATCGGGGTACGCAGTATTTT. Translation: CSVEIQAHRGTQYF.

The V call is TRBV28, the J call TRBJ2-2; TRBD1 aligns across 11 bases. The CDR3 consists of 15 residues. V shed 5 bases, J shed 1 base, and the junction held 0 bases outside the gene matches. Germline lookup yields CDR1 MDHEN and CDR2 SYDVKM. The CDR3, as DNA: TGTGCCAGCAGTGGGACAGGGGGGAACACCGGGGAGCTGTTTTTT. Its protein is CASSGTGGNTGELFF.

The rearrangement links TRBV24-1 to TRBJ1-2; maybe TRBD1 (6 bases). Germline V lookup: CDR1 KGHDR, CDR2 SFDVKD. Trimming took off 7 bases at V and 7 bases at J, with 15 bases between the two ends. This CDR3 has 13 residues. In nucleotides, the CDR3 is TGTGCCACCAGCCAGGGGACTCAAATTGGCTACACCTTC. It is translated as CATSQGTQIGYTF.

V gene TRBV6-1 combines with J gene TRBJ2-1, with a possible D match to TRBD2 (6 bases). Deletions cut 2 bases from V and 3 bases from J, with 14 bases between. The CDR3 totals 16 residues. CDR1 and CDR2 (germline): MNHNS, SASEGT. CDR3: CASSEYRGGVYNEQFF. In DNA, the CDR3 is TGTGCCAGCAGTGAATACCGTGGCGGGGTCTACAATGAGCAGTTCTTC.

This chain connects TRBV11-2 to TRBJ1-2; D gene unclear. V was clipped by 0 bases and J by 2 bases, with 10 bases between them. The CDR3 contains 15 residues. From germline, CDR1 is SGHAT and CDR2 FQNNGV. The CDR3: CASSLDPLGNYGYTF. In DNA, the CDR3 is TGTGCCAGCAGCTTAGATCCGTTAGGAAACTATGGCTACACCTTC. The complete variable domain, with remaining parts taken from reference TRBV11-2 and TRBJ1-2, reads EAGVAQSPRYKIIEKRQSVAFWCNPISGHATLYWYQQILGQGPKLLIQFQNNGVVDDSQLPKDRFSAERLKGVDSTLKIQPAKLEDSAVYLCASSLDPLGNYGYTFGSGTRLTVV.

The rearrangement joins TRBV19 to TRBJ2-3; either TRBD1 or TRBD2 may supply D (5 bases each). Trimming shortened V by 9 bases and J by 0 bases, and 25 bases separated the two germline ends. The CDR3 loop spans 18 amino acids. Germline CDR1 and CDR2: LNHDA and SQIVND (reference sequence). For the CDR3, the DNA is TGTGCCAGCAAGAAGGGGAACAGGCCGGACTCTAGCACAGATACGCAGTATTTT. It encodes CASKKGNRPDSSTDTQYF.

The chain couples TRBV2 to TRBJ2-2; D gene unclear. There are 14 residues in the CDR3. Germline loops: CDR1 SNHLY, CDR2 FYNNEI. V gave up 10 bases and J gave up 1 base, with 13 bases separating them. The chain's CDR3 is CANKGKRNTGELFF. As DNA, the CDR3 is TGTGCCAACAAAGGCAAGCGGAACACCGGGGAGCTGTTTTTT.